The 25 T cell receptor beta chains reported below all come from one sample, sequenced in a study of glioma-infiltrating T cells. Amplification of TCR alpha and beta CDR3 regions from RNA used iRepertoire nested multiplex PCR. TCRdb reanalysed the multiplex PCR reads using MiXCR and keeps one entry per CDR3 protein. The data show fewer than 500,000 distinct CDR3 sequences, with more than 35% seen just once and 12% held by the top ten. The sample comprised glioma tissue, nonneoplastic brain tissue, or PBMCs (not recorded which). These receptors all come from a human donor with low-grade glioma or glioblastoma, undergoing nonglioma brain surgery, or in good health (not recorded which).

The chain couples TRBV19 to TRBJ2-1; TRBD2 aligns across 7 bases. CDR1 is LNHDA, CDR2 SQIVND, per germline (reference sequence). The CDR3 is made up of 12 amino acids. V dropped 4 bases and J dropped 9; count of bases not matched to a gene: 3. This CDR3 reads CASSTREGEQFF. CDR3 nucleotides: TGTGCCAGTAGTACCAGGGAGGGTGAGCAGTTCTTC. Using reference TRBV19 and TRBJ2-1 for the parts outside the CDR3, the full variable domain is DGGITQSPKYLFRKEGQNVTLSCEQNLNHDAMYWYRQDPGQGLRLIYYSQIVNDFQKGDIAEGYSVSREKKESFPLTVTSAQKNPTAFYLCASSTREGEQFFGPGTRLTVL.

The J gene is TRBJ1-1, the V gene TRBV5-4; 8 bases are a match to TRBD1. V shed 4 bases and J 6 bases; nucleotides not matched to a gene: 17. CDR3 length equals 17 residues. Germline V CDR1 and CDR2: SGHNT, YYREEE (reference sequence). Written as DNA, the CDR3 is TGTGCCAGCAGCCTCGGATCAGGGGGCGGAGGGAGGGCTGAAGCTTTCTTT. Translating gives CASSLGSGGGGRAEAFF. The full variable domain, completed using reference TRBV5-4 and TRBJ1-1, is ETGVTQSPTHLIKTRGQQVTLRCSSQSGHNTVSWYQQALGQGPQFIFQYYREEENGRGNFPPRFSGLQFPNYSSELNVNALELDDSALYLCASSLGSGGGGRAEAFFGQGTRLTVV.

This clonotype was counted at least ten times. This chain links TRBV6-2 or TRBV6-3 with TRBJ1-1; D is undetermined. CDR3 length equals 13 residues. Germline V gives CDR1 MNHEY, CDR2 SVGEGT. V lost 7 bases to trimming and J lost 4 bases, with 13 bases between them. The CDR3 nucleotides read TGTGCCAGCAATCGCGGGGAGGCCACTGAAGCTTTCTTT. This translates into CASNRGEATEAFF.

The chain couples TRBV6-9 to TRBJ1-5, with 9 bases matching TRBD1. The CDR3 is 14 residues long. Trimming removed 3 bases from V and 8 bases from J; junction bases left unmatched: 5. Germline assignment: CDR1 MNHGY and CDR2 SVAAGI. In DNA form, the CDR3 reads TGTGCCAGCAGTTACGGGACAGGGATTGAGCCCCAGCATTTT. It yields the protein CASSYGTGIEPQHF.

Worth noting for this clonotype: A much larger clone is a single base away; this may be a read error. V gene TRBV20-1 combines with J gene TRBJ2-1; 7 nucleotides agree with TRBD2. The V segment lost 2 bases and the J segment 4 bases; nucleotides outside the gene matches: 8. From germline, CDR1 is DFQATT and CDR2 SNEGSKA (reference sequence). The CDR3 is 15 residues long. The CDR3 spells CSARSGDYRYNEQFF. In DNA form, the CDR3 reads TGCAGTGCTAGATCTGGGGACTACCGTTACAATGAGCAGTTCTTC.

As to this clonotype: Germline is not matched at one junction end, which may reflect a read error. This rearrangement joins TRBV20-1 to TRBJ1-5, with D unclear. Germline V gene lookup returns CDR1 DFQATT and CDR2 SNEGSKA (reference sequence). CDR3 length: 13 residues. CDR3 nucleotides: TGCAGTGCTAGCCCCGTCCGCAATAAGCCACAGCATTTT. It codes for CSASPVRNKPQHF.

The chain employs TRBV27 and TRBJ1-1, with D tentatively TRBD1 (5 bases). The CDR3 consists of 14 residues. Looked up from germline, CDR1 is MNHEY and CDR2 is SMNVEV (reference sequence). Deletions cut 4 bases from V and 5 bases from J, with 14 bases between. The CDR3 DNA sequence: TGTGCCAGCAGTTACGGAAAGGGGTTTACTGAAGCTTTCTTT. Translation: CASSYGKGFTEAFF.

The chain couples TRBV7-2 to TRBJ2-3; TRBD1 is a possible D gene (6 bases). The germline gives CDR1 SGHTA, CDR2 FQGNSA. V was cut by 2 bases and J by 0 bases, with 12 bases left in between. The length of the CDR3 is 16 residues. The CDR3 bases are TGTGCCAGCAGCTTACTAGGACAGCCTAGCACAGATACGCAGTATTTT. This translates into CASSLLGQPSTDTQYF.

This clonotype occurred a few times. The chain recombines TRBV27 with TRBJ2-5, with D maybe TRBD1 (6 bases). V was trimmed by 6 bases and J by 4 bases, leaving 24 bases between them. The CDR3 is made up of 17 amino acids. In germline, CDR1 is MNHEY, CDR2 SMNVEV (reference sequence). The CDR3: CASSSAPGHGIRETQYF. The CDR3 DNA reads TGTGCCAGCAGCTCCGCCCCGGGACACGGGATCCGAGAGACCCAGTACTTC.

This rearrangement joins TRBV29-1 to TRBJ2-7, with 7 nucleotides matching TRBD1. Germline V gene lookup returns CDR1 SQVTM and CDR2 ANQGSEA. V gave up 1 base and J gave up 4 bases; unmatched junction bases: 13. The CDR3 length is 16 residues. The DNA of the CDR3 is TGCAGCGTTGAAGGAGGGTCCGGGACAGAACTATACGAGCAGTACTTC. Translation gives CSVEGGSGTELYEQYF.

Of note for this clonotype: Since no conserved phenylalanine or tryptophan closes the CDR3, a read error is the likely cause. The chain has TRBV12-3 or TRBV12-4 and TRBJ1-2; 8 bases fit TRBD1. After removal of 6 bases from V and 8 bases from J, the junction contained 11 bases not matched to a gene. CDR3 length equals 14 residues. CDR3 residues: CASRPGTGPSGYTS. CDR3 nucleotides: TGTGCCAGCAGACCAGGGACAGGCCCCTCCGGCTACACCTCC.

This clonotype was found many times. The genes are TRBV20-1 and TRBJ2-3, with 10 bases lining up with TRBD2. CDR1 DFQATT and CDR2 SNEGSKA come from the germline V gene (reference sequence). Unmatched junction bases numbered 10, after V lost 5 bases and J lost 5 bases. This CDR3 region has 15 residues. The CDR3 bases are TGCAGTGCTTCCGGATCAGCGGGAGGGAGAGATACGCAGTATTTT. Its translation: CSASGSAGGRDTQYF.

This chain links TRBV6-1 with TRBJ1-3, with TRBD1 identical over 10 bases. The CDR3 is 16 amino acids. The germline V gene has CDR1 MNHNS and CDR2 SASEGT. The V and J ends lost 5 bases and 4 bases, in that order; junction bases with no gene match: 8. The CDR3 DNA sequence: TGTGCCAGCAGTAACCCGGACAGGGGGTACGGAAACACCATATATTTT. It specifies CASSNPDRGYGNTIYF.

There are many counts of this clonotype. The chain joins TRBV6-1 to TRBJ1-1, with a possible D match to TRBD1 (5 bases). The CDR3 is 15 residues long. Germline V lookup: CDR1 MNHNS, CDR2 SASEGT. The ends were cut back, 6 bases at V and 6 bases at J, with 20 bases in the middle. CDR3 loop: CASRTPSGGLPEAFF. CDR3 in DNA: TGTGCCAGCAGGACACCTTCGGGGGGACTTCCTGAAGCTTTCTTT.

The V gene is TRBV6-2 or TRBV6-3, the J gene TRBJ2-1, with 7 positions matching TRBD1. The germline CDR1 and CDR2 sequences are MNHEY and SVGEGT. The length of the CDR3 is 15 residues. The V gene end was trimmed by 2 bases and the J gene end by 5 bases; junction bases not matched to a gene: 6. DNA of the CDR3: TGTGCCAGCAGTTACGAGGGGGCCCCCGACAATGAGCAGTTCTTC. Its protein is CASSYEGAPDNEQFF.

The genes are TRBV4-2 and TRBJ1-1; D uncertain. V lost 0 bases, J lost 2 bases, and 10 bases lay in between. This CDR3 spans 15 amino acids. Germline-derived CDR1 and CDR2 are LGHNA and YNFKEQ. CDR3 DNA sequence: TGTGCCAGCAGCCAAGATCGCAATCTTAACACTGAAGCTTTCTTT. Translated: CASSQDRNLNTEAFF.

This clonotype has ten or more counts. The J gene is TRBJ2-1, the V gene TRBV20-1; 11 nucleotides line up with TRBD2. Looked up from germline, CDR1 is DFQATT and CDR2 is SNEGSKA (reference sequence). The trim removed 2 bases at V and 9 bases at J, leaving 3 bases unmatched. This CDR3 has 13 amino acids. The CDR3 loop reads CSARILAGVEQFF. As DNA, the CDR3 is TGCAGTGCTAGAATACTAGCGGGAGTTGAGCAGTTCTTC.

On this clonotype: One end of the junction does not line up with germline, which may come from a read error. This chain links TRBV6-2 or TRBV6-3 with TRBJ2-2; D may correspond to TRBD1 or TRBD2 (6 bases each). The germline V gene has CDR1 MNHEY and CDR2 SVGEGT. This CDR3 is 16 amino acids long. The CDR3 region is CAIRGPADANTGGLFF. CDR3 coding DNA: TGTGCCATCCGGGGGCCTGCGGATGCGAACACCGGGGGGCTGTTTTTT.

The gene calls are TRBV7-9 and TRBJ2-1, with a weak D call TRBD2 (5 bases). Deletions cut 4 bases from V and 8 bases from J, with 21 bases between. The V gene's germline CDR1 is SEHNR and CDR2 FQNEAQ (reference sequence). The CDR3 is 16 residues long. CDR3 protein: CASSSLAVRTPHEQFF. For the CDR3, the DNA is TGTGCCAGCAGCTCGCTAGCCGTGAGGACCCCCCATGAGCAGTTCTTC.

This chain joins TRBV15 and TRBJ2-7; 7 positions match TRBD1. Looked up from germline, CDR1 is LNHNV and CDR2 is YYDKDF (reference sequence). V lost 4 bases to trimming and J lost 4 bases; unmatched junction nucleotides: 7. This CDR3 is 14 amino acids long. This chain's CDR3 is CATSTGQRFYEQYF. The CDR3 DNA reads TGTGCCACCAGCACGGGACAGAGGTTTTACGAGCAGTACTTC.

This clonotype appeared a single time. This may arise from a read error, as a much more abundant clone is one base away. The J gene is TRBJ2-7, the V gene TRBV20-1; no firm D call. Per germline, CDR1 DFQATT and CDR2 SNEGSKA (reference sequence). Trimming took 5 bases from V and 2 from J, leaving 10 bases between them. This CDR3 has 12 residues. CDR3 loop: CSAQIGAYEQYF. For the CDR3, the DNA is TGCAGTGCTCAGATTGGAGCCTACGAGCAGTACTTC.

In the case of this clonotype: A read error may explain this, as a much larger clone is one base away. J is TRBJ1-2 and V is TRBV28; D is unclear. The CDR3 is made up of 17 amino acids. Trimming left V 2 bases short and J 5 bases short, with 21 bases between. Germline values: CDR1 MDHEN, CDR2 SYDVKM. DNA for the CDR3: TGTGCCAGCAGTTTAGTATCTTACCAACCAGGATCATATGGCTACACCTTC. Its protein product is CASSLVSYQPGSYGYTF.

This clonotype was observed at least ten times. The rearrangement links TRBV28 to TRBJ2-7; 7 nucleotides agree with TRBD1. The CDR3 consists of 14 residues. V shed 5 bases, J shed 1 base, and the junction held 5 bases outside the gene matches. Per germline, CDR1 MDHEN and CDR2 SYDVKM. In nucleotides, the CDR3 is TGTGCCAGCAGTCGAGGGACAGATTCCTACGAGCAGTACTTC. This sequence encodes CASSRGTDSYEQYF.

This clonotype turned up a few times. The CDR3 nucleotides are TGTGCCAGCAGTTTAAGGGGGGGGAACACTGAAGCTTTCTTT. Translating gives CASSLRGGNTEAFF. The chain joins TRBV27 to TRBJ1-1, with D perhaps TRBD1 (6 bases). This CDR3 has 14 residues. V lost 2 bases to trimming and J lost 1 base, with 8 bases between them. Per the germline V gene, CDR1 is MNHEY and CDR2 is SMNVEV (reference sequence).

This clonotype was seen a few times. The chain recombines TRBV6-2 or TRBV6-3 with TRBJ2-4, with TRBD2 matching over 8 bases. The germline V gene encodes CDR1 MNHEY and CDR2 SVGEGT. Unmatched junction bases numbered 6, after V lost 4 bases and J lost 1 base. The CDR3 sequence is 16 residues long. CDR3 in DNA: TGTGCCAGCAGTTTCACTAGCGGAGGGGCCAAAAACATTCAGTACTTC. Protein product: CASSFTSGGAKNIQYF.